What follows are 27 T cell receptor beta chains derived from one specimen sequenced in a study of graft-versus-host responses after intestinal transplantation. The protocol was immunoSEQ multiplex PCR, while the TCRdb copy is restricted to in-frame clones and leaves out a portion. Of approximately 74,000 clones detected, around 92% appear once; the ten largest clones hold approximately 0.73%. This sample comprised PBMCs, obtained 98 days after intestinal transplantation. The receptors were sampled from a human patient who received an intestinal transplant, so some T cells may come from the graft donor.

The V gene is TRBV12-5, the J gene TRBJ1-1; D gene uncertain. The CDR3 covers 13 residues. The V gene's germline CDR1 is LGHNT and CDR2 FRNRAP. The ends were cut back, 2 bases at V and 1 base at J, with 5 bases in the middle. The CDR3 protein is CASGLIENTEAFF. CDR3 coding DNA: TGTGCTAGTGGTTTGATCGAGAACACTGAAGCTTTCTTT.

Only a few counts were recorded for this clone. The chain uses TRBV6-1 and TRBJ1-1; D gene ambiguous. Per the germline V gene, CDR1 is MNHNS and CDR2 is SASEGT. The CDR3 totals 11 residues. The ends were cut back, 5 bases at V and 7 bases at J, with 8 bases in the middle. CDR3: CASSWTGEAFF. As DNA, the CDR3 is TGTGCCAGCAGTTGGACGGGTGAAGCTTTCTTT.

The chain couples TRBV7-9 to TRBJ2-1, with 7 positions matching TRBD1. This CDR3 has 18 residues. V trimming: 4 bases; J trimming: 4 bases; junction bases outside the gene matches: 16. Germline V gene sequence: CDR1 SEHNR, CDR2 FQNEAQ (reference sequence). CDR3: CASSSITADRVGYNEQFF. The CDR3 DNA reads as TGTGCCAGCAGCTCCATTACCGCTGACAGGGTGGGGTACAATGAGCAGTTCTTC.

The chain couples TRBV21-1 to TRBJ2-1; the D segment call TRBD1 is taken from the table without a DNA check. TRBV21-1 is designated a pseudogene. This CDR3 has 17 residues. CDR3: CASSYPTGQGAYNEQFF. CDR3 DNA sequence: TGTGCCAGCAGCTACCCCACCGGACAGGGGGCCTACAATGAGCAGTTCTTC.

Only one count was recorded for this clone. The chain combines TRBV4-1 with TRBJ1-1; D is possibly TRBD1 (5 bases). This CDR3 is 14 amino acids long. Per the germline V gene, CDR1 is MGHRA and CDR2 is YSYEKL. The V end was cut by 0 bases, the J end by 4 bases, with 9 bases between. CDR3 in DNA: TGCGCCAGCAGCCAAGAATGGGGCCTCACTGAAGCTTTCTTT. This translates into CASSQEWGLTEAFF.

V gene TRBV28 combines with J gene TRBJ1-3; no definite D call. The CDR3 has 16 amino acids. V lost 7 bases and J lost 4, with 20 bases in between. In germline, CDR1 is MDHEN, CDR2 SYDVKM. The CDR3 sequence: CASNPLDPISGNTIYF. CDR3 nucleotide sequence: TGTGCCAGCAACCCTTTGGACCCTATTTCAGGAAACACCATATATTTT.

The chain employs TRBV27 and TRBJ2-7, with 9 bases aligning to TRBD1. V was pared by 4 bases and J by 2 bases, with 15 bases of the junction left unmatched. Per germline, CDR1 MNHEY and CDR2 SMNVEV (reference sequence). The CDR3 has 18 residues. The CDR3 sequence: CASSYLRDRVGRTYEQYF. CDR3 in DNA: TGTGCCAGCAGTTACCTTCGGGACAGGGTAGGGAGAACCTACGAGCAGTACTTC.

J is TRBJ1-2 and V is TRBV6-6, with a weak D call TRBD1 (6 bases). Germline values: CDR1 MNHNY, CDR2 SVGAGI (reference sequence). V lost 5 bases, J lost 0 bases, and 10 bases lay in between. The CDR3 is 14 amino acids. Here the CDR3 DNA reads TGTGCCAGCAGTCTGGACAGAACTAACTATGGCTACACCTTC. Translated: CASSLDRTNYGYTF.

V and J are TRBV10-3 and TRBJ2-7; 8 bases agree with TRBD1. Germline V gene data show CDR1 as ENHRY and CDR2 as SYGVKD. This CDR3 region has 14 residues. Trimming cost V 2 bases and J 0 bases; bases outside gene matches: 0. The CDR3 here is CAISETGGSYEQYF. The CDR3 coding sequence is TGTGCCATCAGTGAGACAGGGGGCTCCTACGAGCAGTACTTC.

CDR3: CASRPGGVGNTIYF. The CDR3, as DNA: TGTGCCAGCAGGCCAGGGGGCGTCGGAAACACCATATATTTT. The V call is TRBV6-5, the J call TRBJ1-3; 8 bases agree with TRBD1. This CDR3 has 14 amino acids. V was clipped by 6 bases and J by 4 bases; unmatched bases: 5. The V gene's germline CDR1 is MNHEY and CDR2 SVGAGI.

The chain joins TRBV21-1 to TRBJ2-2. TRBV21-1 is an annotated pseudogene. The CDR3 spans 12 residues. In nucleotides, the CDR3 is TGTGCCAGCAGCAAAAACACCGGGGAGCTGTTTTTT. This sequence encodes CASSKNTGELFF.

The rearrangement uses TRBV6-5 and TRBJ2-5; TRBD1 is a possible D gene (5 bases). CDR3 length: 14 amino acids. Germline CDR1 and CDR2: MNHEY and SVGAGI. V lost 4 bases and J 2 bases, leaving 11 bases between the germline ends. CDR3 nucleotide sequence: TGTGCCAGCAGTTTCTCCGACAGACAAGAGACCCAGTACTTC. This translates into CASSFSDRQETQYF.

The chain has TRBV11-2 and TRBJ2-3; the match to TRBD1 covers 9 bases. This CDR3 spans 15 amino acids. Unmatched junction bases numbered 10, after V lost 7 bases and J lost 5 bases. The germline CDR1 and CDR2 sequences are SGHAT and FQNNGV. CDR3 sequence: CASNHHRGLKDTQYF. CDR3 nucleotide sequence: TGTGCCAGCAACCACCACAGGGGGCTGAAAGATACGCAGTATTTT. Looking up the rest from reference TRBV11-2 and TRBJ2-3 gives the full variable domain: EAGVAQSPRYKIIEKRQSVAFWCNPISGHATLYWYQQILGQGPKLLIQFQNNGVVDDSQLPKDRFSAERLKGVDSTLKIQPAKLEDSAVYLCASNHHRGLKDTQYFGPGTRLTVL.

In this sample, this clone turned up once. CDR3 nucleotides: TGTGCCAGCAGCCATTCCTTAGCGGCCTCCTACGAGCAGTACTTC. It specifies CASSHSLAASYEQYF. This chain connects TRBV16 to TRBJ2-7, with a possible D match to TRBD2 (6 bases). The germline V gene encodes CDR1 KGHSY and CDR2 FQNENV. There are 15 residues in the CDR3. Trimming stripped 3 bases from V and 0 bases from J, with 12 bases between.

The chain recombines TRBV28 with TRBJ1-1; 9 nucleotides agree with TRBD1. With 7 bases clipped from V and 7 bases from J, the junction kept 10 bases outside the gene matches. CDR1 and CDR2 (germline): MDHEN, SYDVKM. This CDR3 has 14 residues. The CDR3, as DNA: TGTGCCAGCACCACCGGGACAGGGATTTTTGAAGCTTTCTTT. Protein: CASTTGTGIFEAFF.

The V gene is TRBV5-6, the J gene TRBJ2-6, with TRBD2 as a possible D gene (5 bases). The CDR3 spans 18 residues. V lost 1 base, J lost 2 bases, and 16 bases lay in between. Germline V gene data show CDR1 as SGHDT and CDR2 as YYEEEE. The CDR3 region is CASSLPPFEGPGANVLTF. The CDR3 DNA reads TGTGCCAGCAGCTTGCCCCCCTTTGAGGGCCCTGGGGCCAACGTCCTGACTTTC.

V is TRBV30 and J is TRBJ2-7, with D perhaps being TRBD1 or TRBD2 (5 bases each). V lost 2 bases to trimming and J lost 0 bases, with 20 bases between them. CDR1 is GTSNPN, CDR2 SVGIG, per germline (reference sequence). This CDR3 region has 17 residues. CDR3 protein: CAWSLPLGTQRSYEQYF. Written as DNA, the CDR3 is TGTGCCTGGAGTCTACCTCTTGGGACCCAACGCTCCTACGAGCAGTACTTC.

V gene TRBV11-2 combines with J gene TRBJ1-4; 7 bases are shared with TRBD1. CDR3 length: 15 amino acids. J gave up 6 bases and V 1 base, and 5 bases lay outside the gene matches. Per the germline V gene, CDR1 is SGHAT and CDR2 is FQNNGV. The CDR3 loop reads CASSLVGTADEKLFF. DNA for the CDR3: TGTGCCAGCAGCTTAGTTGGGACAGCGGATGAAAAACTGTTTTTT.

This chain uses TRBV5-1 with TRBJ1-6, with a weak D call TRBD1 (6 bases). The germline V and J ends were trimmed by 0 bases and 6 bases, with 10 bases remaining between them. Germline CDR1 is SGHRS and CDR2 is YFSETQ. The CDR3 covers 15 residues. As DNA, the CDR3 is TGCGCCAGCAGCTTGGGGCAGGGGTTTAATTCACCCCTCCACTTT. Translating it yields CASSLGQGFNSPLHF.

The chain couples TRBV7-9 to TRBJ1-1; D uncertain. This CDR3 spans 14 amino acids. CDR1 is SEHNR and CDR2 is FQNEAQ in the germline V gene (reference sequence). Between the trimmed V and J ends, which lost 5 bases and 3 bases, there was a span of 13 bases. CDR3 protein: CASSPTFRDTEAFF. CDR3 in DNA: TGTGCCAGCAGCCCTACCTTTCGGGACACTGAAGCTTTCTTT.

The chain has TRBV9 and TRBJ2-3, with D hard to call. Germline-derived CDR1 and CDR2 are SGDLS and YYNGEE. V was trimmed by 3 bases and J by 3 bases, leaving 14 bases between them. The CDR3 length is 15 residues. The CDR3 nucleotides are TGTGCCAGCAGCGAAAGGGCAGGAAGTACAGATACGCAGTATTTT. This sequence encodes CASSERAGSTDTQYF.

V and J are TRBV30 and TRBJ1-2; D gene uncertain. CDR1 is GTSNPN and CDR2 is SVGIG in the germline V gene (reference sequence). V lost 0 bases and J lost 8, with 10 bases in between. The CDR3 extends over 12 amino acids. As DNA, the CDR3 is TGTGCCTGGAGTGTACAACTTTGGGGCTACACCTTC. Its translation is CAWSVQLWGYTF. The whole variable domain, filled in from reference TRBV30 and TRBJ1-2, reads SQTIHQWPATLVQPVGSPLSLECTVEGTSNPNLYWYRQAAGRGLQLLFYSVGIGQISSEVPQNLSASRPQDRQFILSSKKLLLSDSGFYLCAWSVQLWGYTFGSGTRLTVV.

The chain recombines TRBV28 with TRBJ2-7; D is ambiguous. In germline, CDR1 is MDHEN, CDR2 SYDVKM. This CDR3 region has 12 residues. V was pared by 3 bases and J by 4 bases, with 7 bases between. In DNA form, the CDR3 reads TGTGCCAGCAGTTTCCAGAAATACGAGCAGTACTTC. Residues: CASSFQKYEQYF.

V gene TRBV2 combines with J gene TRBJ2-5; TRBD1 might be the D (7 bases). Trimming took off 4 bases at V and 4 bases at J, with 13 bases between the two ends. The CDR3 consists of 14 residues. Looked up from germline, CDR1 is SNHLY and CDR2 is FYNNEI. The CDR3 coding sequence is TGTGCCAGCAGTGCGGACAGGAGGGGAGAGACCCAGTACTTC. It specifies CASSADRRGETQYF.

This rearrangement joins TRBV11-2 to TRBJ2-7; the D gene is possibly TRBD1 (5 bases). The V end lost 5 bases, the J end lost 1 base, and 18 bases lay between the germline ends. This CDR3 comprises 16 residues. Germline V gives CDR1 SGHAT, CDR2 FQNNGV. CDR3 coding DNA: TGTGCCAGCAGCCCCCCCTGGCCAGACAGATCCTACGAGCAGTACTTC. Translating it yields CASSPPWPDRSYEQYF.

This chain uses TRBV7-9 with TRBJ2-7; tentative D call: TRBD1 (6 bases). The germline V gene has CDR1 SEHNR and CDR2 FQNEAQ (reference sequence). The germline V and J ends were trimmed by 5 bases and 2 bases, with 22 bases remaining between them. This CDR3 region has 17 residues. The CDR3 coding sequence is TGTGCCAGCAGCCCTCCCATTCTGACAGGTTCTACCTACGAGCAGTACTTC. Protein: CASSPPILTGSTYEQYF.

The chain uses TRBV28 and TRBJ2-1; the D is unclear. V was cut by 1 base and J by 6 bases, with 10 bases left in between. The CDR3 is 14 amino acids. Germline V gene sequence: CDR1 MDHEN, CDR2 SYDVKM. DNA for the CDR3: TGTGCCAGCAGTTTATCCCCAGACACCAATGAGCAGTTCTTC. Translated, it gives CASSLSPDTNEQFF.